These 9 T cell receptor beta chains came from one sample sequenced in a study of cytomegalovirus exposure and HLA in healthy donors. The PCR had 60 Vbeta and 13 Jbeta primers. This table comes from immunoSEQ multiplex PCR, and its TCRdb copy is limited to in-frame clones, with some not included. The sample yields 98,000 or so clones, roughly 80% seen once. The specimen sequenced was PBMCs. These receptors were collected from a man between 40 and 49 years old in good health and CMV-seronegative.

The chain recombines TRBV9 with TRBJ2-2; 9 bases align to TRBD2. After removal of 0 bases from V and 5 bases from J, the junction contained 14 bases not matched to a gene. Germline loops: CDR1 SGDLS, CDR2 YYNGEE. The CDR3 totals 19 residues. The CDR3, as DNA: TGTGCCAGCAGCGTAGGTGGTAGCGGGGGTCAACGGGGAACCGGGGAGCTGTTTTTT. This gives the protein CASSVGGSGGQRGTGELFF.

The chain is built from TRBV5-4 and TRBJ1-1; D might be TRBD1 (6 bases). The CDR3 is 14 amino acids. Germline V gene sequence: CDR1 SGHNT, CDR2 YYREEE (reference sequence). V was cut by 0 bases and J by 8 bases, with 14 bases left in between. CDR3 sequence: CASSLAGEGSEAFF. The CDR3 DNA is TGTGCCAGCAGCTTGGCAGGGGAAGGTTCGGAAGCTTTCTTT.

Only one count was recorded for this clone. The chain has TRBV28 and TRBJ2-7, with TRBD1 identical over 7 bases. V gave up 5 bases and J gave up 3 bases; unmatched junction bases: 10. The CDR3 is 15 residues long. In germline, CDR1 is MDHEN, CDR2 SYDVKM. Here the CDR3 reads CASSPRTGARYEQYF. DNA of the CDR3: TGTGCCAGCAGTCCCCGGACAGGAGCTCGCTACGAGCAGTACTTC.

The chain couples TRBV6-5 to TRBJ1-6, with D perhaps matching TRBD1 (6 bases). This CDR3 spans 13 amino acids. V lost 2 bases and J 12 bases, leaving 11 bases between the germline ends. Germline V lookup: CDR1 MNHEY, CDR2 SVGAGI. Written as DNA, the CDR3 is TGTGCCAGCAGTTACGGACAGCTTAGACCCCTCCACTTT. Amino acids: CASSYGQLRPLHF.

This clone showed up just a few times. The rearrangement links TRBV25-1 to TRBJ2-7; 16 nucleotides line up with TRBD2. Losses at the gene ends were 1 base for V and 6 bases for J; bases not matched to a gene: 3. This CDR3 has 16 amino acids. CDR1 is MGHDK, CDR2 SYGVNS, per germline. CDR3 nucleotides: TGTGCCAGCAGTGAATTCGGGACTAGCGGGAGGGGCGAGCAGTACTTC. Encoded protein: CASSEFGTSGRGEQYF.

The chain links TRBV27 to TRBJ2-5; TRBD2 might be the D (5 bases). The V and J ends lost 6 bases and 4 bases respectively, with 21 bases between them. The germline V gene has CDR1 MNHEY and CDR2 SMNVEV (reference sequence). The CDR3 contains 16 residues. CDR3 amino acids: CASRPKWLAAVETQYF. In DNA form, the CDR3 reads TGTGCCAGCAGGCCCAAATGGCTAGCAGCTGTAGAGACCCAGTACTTC.

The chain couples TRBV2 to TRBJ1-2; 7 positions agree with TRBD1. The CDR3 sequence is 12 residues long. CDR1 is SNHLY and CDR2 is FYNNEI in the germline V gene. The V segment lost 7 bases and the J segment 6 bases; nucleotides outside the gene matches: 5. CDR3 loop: CASTTGENGYTF. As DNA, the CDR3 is TGTGCCAGCACCACAGGGGAAAATGGCTACACCTTC. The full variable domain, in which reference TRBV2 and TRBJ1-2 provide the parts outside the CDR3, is EPEVTQTPSHQVTQMGQEVILRCVPISNHLYFYWYRQILGQKVEFLVSFYNNEISEKSEIFDDQFSVERPDGSNFTLKIRSTKLEDSAMYFCASTTGENGYTFGSGTRLTVV.

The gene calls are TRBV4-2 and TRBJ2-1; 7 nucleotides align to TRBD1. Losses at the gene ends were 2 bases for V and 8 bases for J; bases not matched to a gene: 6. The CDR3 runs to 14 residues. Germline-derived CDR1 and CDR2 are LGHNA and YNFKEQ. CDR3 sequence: CASSQRQGGDEQFF. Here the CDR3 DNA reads TGTGCCAGCAGCCAACGACAGGGTGGCGATGAGCAGTTCTTC.

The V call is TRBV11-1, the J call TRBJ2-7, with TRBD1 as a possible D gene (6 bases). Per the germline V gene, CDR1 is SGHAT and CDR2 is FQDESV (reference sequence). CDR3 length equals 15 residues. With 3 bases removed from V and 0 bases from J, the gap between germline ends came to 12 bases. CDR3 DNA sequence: TGTGCCAGCAGCTTGACTCCGGGACACTCCTACGAGCAGTACTTC. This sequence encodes CASSLTPGHSYEQYF.